This T cell receptor (beta chain) was retrieved from a study of blood T cell repertoires in COVID-19. Study-wide background: Spain, Italy and the United States supplied samples that represented acute and convalescent COVID-19. Sources were T cells, B-cell-depleted T cells, or PBMCs; the material itself was cDNA or gDNA.

V dropped 7 bases and J dropped 2 bases, with 6 bases sitting between them. Germline CDR1 MNHNY, CDR2 SVGAGI (reference sequence). The CDR3 runs 12 residues. As handled by the study authors: Reference gene primer amplification in the assay estimated nucleated cell counts. Generated by immunoSEQ multiplex PCR, the TCRdb table keeps only in-frame clones and is missing some. V and J calls and clone size are given by that table; D and trimming were obtained from the DNA. In the table there are around 63,000 clones, approximately 86% of which are singletons. The sequenced sample was peripheral blood. The source of this sequence is a man aged 45 to 65 with active COVID-19. The V gene is TRBV6-6, the J gene TRBJ2-1, with D possibly TRBD2 on 5 matching bases. CDR3 sequence (DNA): TGTGCCAGCATGGAGGCCTACAATGAGCAGTTCTTC. Translation gives CASMEAYNEQFF.